What follows is one T cell receptor (beta chain) and its context. Its antigen remains unknown. Primers: 60 Vbeta forward and 13 Jbeta reverse. Generated by immunoSEQ multiplex PCR, the TCRdb table keeps only in-frame clones and is missing some. Of about 160,000 clones in the sample, over 75% are singletons; the top ten hold about 4.5%. CDR3 length: 16 amino acids. Trimming removed 3 bases from V and 5 bases from J; junction bases left unmatched: 9. Germline CDR1 and CDR2: SGHAT and FQDESV (reference sequence). These data originate in a study of cytomegalovirus exposure and HLA in healthy donors. Overall study findings and caveats: Most subjects' HLA-A and HLA-B alleles were reportedly predicted from TCR beta sequences. As a later analysis revealed, the rate of TCR association differed by HLA locus, with DRB1 most and HLA-C fewest. In all likelihood, a cluster of highly shared sequence variants was a sequencing artifact. A later analysis showed that HLA-associated TCR beta chains had undergone more clonal expansion than equally common others.

V is TRBV11-1 and J is TRBJ1-4, with 7 bases aligning to TRBD1. The source of this sequence is a middle-aged man in good health and CMV-seronegative. The specimen sequenced was PBMCs. The CDR3 nucleotides are TGTGCCAGCAGCTTCGGTAGGGGACAGAGGAATGAAAAACTGTTTTTT. It codes for CASSFGRGQRNEKLFF.